Presented here are 23 T cell receptor beta chains from one specimen sequenced in a study of T cells after yellow fever vaccination. MiXCR, run by TCRdb on the 5' RACE reads, gives a single entry per CDR3 protein. This sample has a few hundred thousand distinct CDR3 sequences, with roughly 3.5% found just once. The material sequenced was PBMCs, taken on the day of the yellow fever booster vaccination. The receptors here all came from a man younger than 35 who received the YFV17D yellow fever vaccine.

J is TRBJ2-7 and V is TRBV29-1, with a weak D call TRBD1 (6 bases). The CDR3 runs 13 residues. Trimming shortened V by 4 bases and J by 1 base, and 11 bases separated the two germline ends. CDR1 is SQVTM and CDR2 is ANQGSEA in the germline V gene. The CDR3 loop is CSVAPRGSYEQYF. The CDR3 DNA reads TGCAGCGTTGCTCCAAGGGGGTCCTACGAGCAGTACTTC.

This clonotype was counted between two and nine times. The V call is TRBV4-2, the J call TRBJ1-6; 8 bases match TRBD1. V trimming: 3 bases; J trimming: 8 bases; junction bases outside the gene matches: 6. From germline, CDR1 is LGHNA and CDR2 YNFKEQ. This CDR3 comprises 15 residues. The CDR3 DNA is TGTGCCAGCAGCCATTCCCAGGGGGCGGATTCACCCCTCCACTTT. Translation gives CASSHSQGADSPLHF.

This clonotype was found a few times. The chain uses TRBV27 and TRBJ2-7, with 8 bases fitting TRBD1. V dropped 5 bases and J dropped 6; count of bases not matched to a gene: 3. The CDR3 consists of 12 residues. The germline CDR1 and CDR2 sequences are MNHEY and SMNVEV (reference sequence). The DNA of the CDR3 is TGTGCCAGCAGTCGACAGGGGTTCGAGCAGTACTTC. It yields the protein CASSRQGFEQYF.

The rearrangement joins TRBV20-1 to TRBJ1-1, with TRBD1 matching over 9 bases. This CDR3 is built from 12 residues. Per germline, CDR1 DFQATT and CDR2 SNEGSKA (reference sequence). J lost 6 bases, V lost 5 bases, and 4 bases had no gene match. In nucleotides, the CDR3 is TGCAGTGCTCACAGGGGGCTGGCTGAAGCTTTCTTT. Protein sequence: CSAHRGLAEAFF.

This clonotype was picked up a small number of times. V is TRBV20-1 and J is TRBJ1-5; D remains ambiguous. V dropped 5 bases and J dropped 4 bases, with 9 bases sitting between them. CDR1 and CDR2 from the germline V gene are DFQATT and SNEGSKA (reference sequence). This CDR3 has 12 amino acids. DNA for the CDR3: TGCAGTGCTGGGAAGGGAAATCAGCCCCAGCATTTT. Translating it yields CSAGKGNQPQHF.

This clonotype showed up many times. V is TRBV20-1 and J is TRBJ2-2; maybe TRBD2 (5 bases). The CDR3 totals 15 residues. The V gene's germline CDR1 is DFQATT and CDR2 SNEGSKA (reference sequence). V was clipped by 1 base and J by 2 bases, with 11 bases between them. CDR3 sequence reads: CSARVWGDNTGELFF. In DNA, the CDR3 is TGCAGTGCTAGAGTATGGGGAGATAACACCGGGGAGCTGTTTTTT.

At least ten counts were recorded for this clonotype. This sequence joins TRBV7-2 and TRBJ2-1; 10 positions agree with TRBD2. CDR1 and CDR2 (germline): SGHTA, FQGNSA. The CDR3 runs 14 residues. The trim removed 4 bases at V and 4 bases at J, leaving 1 base unmatched. The CDR3 DNA reads TGTGCCAGCAGCTCTAGCGGGGGATACAATGAGCAGTTCTTC. Translation gives CASSSSGGYNEQFF.

This clonotype was picked up many times. The chain links TRBV5-6 to TRBJ2-1; 9 bases align to TRBD2. The junction had 11 bases not matched to a gene; V was cut back by 4 bases and J by 9 bases. Per germline, CDR1 SGHDT and CDR2 YYEEEE. The CDR3 length is 15 residues. CDR3: CASSPLTSGLIEQFF. The DNA of the CDR3 is TGTGCCAGCAGCCCGTTGACTAGCGGTTTGATTGAGCAGTTCTTC.

This clonotype was recorded at least ten times. The V and J genes are TRBV6-2 or TRBV6-3 and TRBJ2-1, with 8 bases identical to TRBD2. Trimming took 6 bases from V and 3 from J; bases not matched to a gene: 7. The CDR3 length is 15 residues. CDR1 is MNHEY, CDR2 SVGEGT, per germline. CDR3 DNA sequence: TGTGCCAGCAGCCCGGGGGGGCCTCTCTACAATGAGCAGTTCTTC. Amino acid sequence: CASSPGGPLYNEQFF.

The chain carries TRBV9 and TRBJ2-7; D call uncertain. The germline V gene encodes CDR1 SGDLS and CDR2 YYNGEE. This CDR3 is 15 amino acids long. V dropped 0 bases and J dropped 0 bases, with 10 bases sitting between them. CDR3 sequence reads: CASSVEWFSSYEQYF. CDR3 coding DNA: TGTGCCAGCAGCGTAGAATGGTTCTCCTCCTACGAGCAGTACTTC. The complete variable domain, with remaining parts taken from reference TRBV9 and TRBJ2-7, reads DSGVTQTPKHLITATGQRVTLRCSPRSGDLSVYWYQQSLDQGLQFLIQYYNGEERAKGNILERFSAQQFPDLHSELNLSSLELGDSALYFCASSVEWFSSYEQYFGPGTRLTVT.

This clonotype came up a few times. The chain joins TRBV10-3 to TRBJ1-1; D is undetermined. Trimming removed 2 bases at V and 12 bases at J, with 13 bases between. Germline loops: CDR1 ENHRY, CDR2 SYGVKD. The CDR3 covers 12 residues. The CDR3 nucleotides read TGTGCCATCAGTGAGGGGAGGGAAGAAACTTTCTTT. Amino acids: CAISEGREETFF.

This clonotype has more than one count but fewer than ten. CDR3 in DNA: TGTGCCAGCAGCTTAGCGGCGGGGACAGGGTATTTCCCTGAAGCTTTCTTT. It specifies CASSLAAGTGYFPEAFF. This chain links TRBV7-9 with TRBJ1-1; 9 nucleotides align to TRBD1. CDR1 is SEHNR, CDR2 FQNEAQ, per germline (reference sequence). Trimming took 0 bases from V and 6 from J; bases not matched to a gene: 11. This CDR3 has 17 amino acids.

This clonotype was seen many times. This chain joins TRBV7-9 and TRBJ2-5; 10 bases are a match to TRBD1. CDR1 and CDR2 from the germline V gene are SEHNR and FQNEAQ (reference sequence). The CDR3 is 14 amino acids. The ends lost 3 bases at V and 5 bases at J; junction bases unmatched: 3. In DNA, the CDR3 is TGTGCCAGCAGCTTGACAGGGGGCAAGGAGACCCAGTACTTC. Protein sequence: CASSLTGGKETQYF.

This clonotype was detected only a few times. The chain carries TRBV30 and TRBJ2-2; D may be TRBD1 (6 bases). The CDR3 loop spans 17 amino acids. Germline CDR1 reads GTSNPN; CDR2 reads SVGIG (reference sequence). With 1 base removed from V and 2 bases from J, the gap between germline ends came to 17 bases. The CDR3 region is CAWSGRHRVPNTGELFF. As DNA, the CDR3 is TGTGCCTGGAGTGGCCGACACAGGGTCCCCAACACCGGGGAGCTGTTTTTT.

The rearrangement links TRBV4-1 to TRBJ2-1; 7 bases line up with TRBD1. Germline V gives CDR1 MGHRA, CDR2 YSYEKL. With 0 bases clipped from V and 6 bases from J, the junction kept 8 bases outside the gene matches. This CDR3 is built from 16 residues. CDR3 in amino acids: CASSQDQGERSNEQFF. DNA for the CDR3: TGCGCCAGCAGCCAAGATCAGGGGGAAAGGAGCAATGAGCAGTTCTTC.

V gene TRBV27 combines with J gene TRBJ2-7; tentatively, D is TRBD2 (5 bases). Germline CDR1 is MNHEY and CDR2 is SMNVEV (reference sequence). This CDR3 is built from 14 residues. V was cut by 5 bases and J by 5 bases, with 16 bases left in between. In DNA, the CDR3 is TGTGCCAGCAGTCCCGTGGGTCCTAGCCACGAGCAGTACTTC. Translating it yields CASSPVGPSHEQYF.

This clonotype appeared a few times. The chain recombines TRBV5-1 with TRBJ1-2; the match to TRBD1 covers 7 bases. Looked up from germline, CDR1 is SGHRS and CDR2 is YFSETQ. J was trimmed by 0 bases and V by 4 bases; bases with no gene match: 6. CDR3 length: 15 amino acids. CDR3: CASSLGGQANYGYTF. CDR3 bases: TGCGCCAGCAGCCTAGGGGGCCAAGCTAACTATGGCTACACCTTC.

There are many counts of this clonotype. The V call is TRBV29-1, the J call TRBJ1-2; TRBD1 might be the D (6 bases). The CDR3 totals 13 residues. Trimming took 5 bases from V and 2 from J, leaving 12 bases between them. Germline V gives CDR1 SQVTM, CDR2 ANQGSEA. In nucleotides, the CDR3 is TGCAGCGTTCCACAGGGTGCCAACTATGGCTACACCTTC. As protein: CSVPQGANYGYTF.

The sample holds a few counts of this clonotype. J is TRBJ2-7 and V is TRBV24-1; D might be TRBD1 (5 bases). This CDR3 has 16 residues. CDR1 is KGHDR and CDR2 is SFDVKD in the germline V gene. Trimming removed 4 bases at V and 5 bases at J, with 20 bases between. In nucleotides, the CDR3 is TGTGCCACCAGTGACCGCCCGACACCGATCAGGGACGAGCAGTACTTC. Translated, it gives CATSDRPTPIRDEQYF.

This clonotype was seen many times. The chain combines TRBV5-1 with TRBJ2-5; D gene ambiguous. The V end lost 0 bases, the J end lost 1 base, and 10 bases lay between the germline ends. The CDR3 sequence is 15 residues long. Germline-derived CDR1 and CDR2 are SGHRS and YFSETQ. CDR3 sequence reads: CASSLVIGSQETQYF. CDR3 bases: TGCGCCAGCAGCTTGGTGATCGGCAGCCAAGAGACCCAGTACTTC. Filled out from reference TRBV5-1 and TRBJ2-5, the complete variable domain reads KAGVTQTPRYLIKTRGQQVTLSCSPISGHRSVSWYQQTPGQGLQFLFEYFSETQRNKGNFPGRFSGRQFSNSRSEMNVSTLELGDSALYLCASSLVIGSQETQYFGPGTRLLVL.

This clonotype was seen ten or more times. This chain links TRBV29-1 with TRBJ2-3; D is undetermined. The CDR3 contains 15 residues. The germline V gene encodes CDR1 SQVTM and CDR2 ANQGSEA. Trimming shortened V by 6 bases and J by 0 bases, and 16 bases separated the two germline ends. In DNA, the CDR3 is TGCAGCGTAGAGTGGCGGTGGGCTAGCACAGATACGCAGTATTTT. Protein: CSVEWRWASTDTQYF.

The sample holds many counts of this clonotype. The V call is TRBV20-1, the J call TRBJ1-5, with D tentatively TRBD1 (5 bases). Trimming shortened V by 0 bases and J by 5 bases, and 14 bases separated the two germline ends. CDR1 and CDR2 (germline): DFQATT, SNEGSKA (reference sequence). The CDR3 spans 15 residues. The CDR3 sequence: CSAREGVEGDQPQHF. The CDR3 nucleotides are TGCAGTGCTAGAGAGGGGGTGGAAGGGGATCAGCCCCAGCATTTT.

The rearrangement links TRBV12-3 or TRBV12-4 to TRBJ2-5, with D unclear. CDR3 length: 15 amino acids. V lost 6 bases to trimming and J lost 4 bases, with 18 bases between them. CDR3 DNA sequence: TGTGCCAGCAGGTCGGGCCTCACCGAGTCAGAGACCCAGTACTTC. Protein: CASRSGLTESETQYF.